This T cell receptor beta chain was identified during a study of cytomegalovirus exposure and HLA in healthy donors. With respect to this clone: Its antigen is not identified.

Study-wide findings and caveats: There were under 200 TCR beta chains listed as cytomegalovirus-associated. In vitro checks showed that three CMV-associated chains really do target CMV antigens.

The ends were cut back, 6 bases at V and 6 bases at J, with 12 bases in the middle. Looked up from germline, CDR1 is LGHNT and CDR2 is FRNRAP. CDR3 length equals 13 residues. The method was immunoSEQ multiplex PCR; TCRdb's version includes in-frame clones alone and lacks a portion of them. The repertoire holds tens of thousands of clones, with roughly nine tenths as singletons. Separate from the approximately 670-subject first cohort was the roughly 120-subject validation cohort, to which the donors belonged. The receptor's source is a man younger than 30 in good health and CMV-seronegative. The material sequenced was PBMCs. V usage is TRBV12-5 and J usage is TRBJ2-1; D remains unclear. The CDR3 region has the DNA TGTGCTAGTGGAGTTCTCGGTCGCAATGAGCAGTTCTTC. This translates into CASGVLGRNEQFF.